This T cell receptor (beta chain) came from a study of blood T cell repertoires in COVID-19. Profiled with immunoSEQ multiplex PCR; TCRdb holds only in-frame clones, not every one. Found here are a few hundred thousand clones, nearly 90% of them singletons; the top ten hold 1.4% to 1.5%. V lost 6 bases to trimming and J lost 9 bases; unmatched junction nucleotides: 9. Germline CDR1 reads SGDLS; CDR2 reads YYNGEE. The CDR3 consists of 14 residues. The sequence was collected from a woman in her late teens or twenties who had been exposed to COVID-19. The chain links TRBV9 to TRBJ2-1; 10 bases match TRBD2. The sequenced material came from PBMCs or T cells enriched from blood (not recorded which). CDR3 coding DNA: TGTGCCAGCACCCTATTCTCTAGCGGGAGTGAGCAGTTCTTC. This sequence encodes CASTLFSSGSEQFF.